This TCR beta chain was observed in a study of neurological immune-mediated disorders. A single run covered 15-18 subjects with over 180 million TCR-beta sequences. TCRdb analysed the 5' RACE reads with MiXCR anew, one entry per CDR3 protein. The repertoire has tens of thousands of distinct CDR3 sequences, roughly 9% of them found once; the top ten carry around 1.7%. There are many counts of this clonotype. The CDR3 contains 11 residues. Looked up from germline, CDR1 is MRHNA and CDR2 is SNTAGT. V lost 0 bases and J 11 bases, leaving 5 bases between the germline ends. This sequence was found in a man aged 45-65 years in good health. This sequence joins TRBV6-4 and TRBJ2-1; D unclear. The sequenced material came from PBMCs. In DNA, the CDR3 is TGTGCCAGCAGTGACTCGTATCAGCAGTTCTTC. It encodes CASSDSYQQFF.